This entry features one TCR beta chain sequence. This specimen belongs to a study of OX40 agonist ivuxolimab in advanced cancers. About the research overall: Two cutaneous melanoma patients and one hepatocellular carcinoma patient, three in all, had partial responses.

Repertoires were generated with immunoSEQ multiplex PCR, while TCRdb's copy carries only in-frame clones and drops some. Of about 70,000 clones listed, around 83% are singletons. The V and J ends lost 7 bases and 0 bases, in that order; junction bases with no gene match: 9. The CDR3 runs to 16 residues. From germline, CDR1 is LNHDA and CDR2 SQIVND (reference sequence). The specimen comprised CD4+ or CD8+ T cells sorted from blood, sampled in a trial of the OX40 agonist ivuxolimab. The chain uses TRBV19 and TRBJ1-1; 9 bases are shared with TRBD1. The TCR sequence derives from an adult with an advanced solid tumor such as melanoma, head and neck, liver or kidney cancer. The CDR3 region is CASNVPGQGMNTEAFF. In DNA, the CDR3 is TGTGCCAGTAACGTCCCGGGACAGGGAATGAACACTGAAGCTTTCTTT. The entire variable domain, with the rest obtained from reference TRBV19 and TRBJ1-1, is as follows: DGGITQSPKYLFRKEGQNVTLSCEQNLNHDAMYWYRQDPGQGLRLIYYSQIVNDFQKGDIAEGYSVSREKKESFPLTVTSAQKNPTAFYLCASNVPGQGMNTEAFFGQGTRLTVV.